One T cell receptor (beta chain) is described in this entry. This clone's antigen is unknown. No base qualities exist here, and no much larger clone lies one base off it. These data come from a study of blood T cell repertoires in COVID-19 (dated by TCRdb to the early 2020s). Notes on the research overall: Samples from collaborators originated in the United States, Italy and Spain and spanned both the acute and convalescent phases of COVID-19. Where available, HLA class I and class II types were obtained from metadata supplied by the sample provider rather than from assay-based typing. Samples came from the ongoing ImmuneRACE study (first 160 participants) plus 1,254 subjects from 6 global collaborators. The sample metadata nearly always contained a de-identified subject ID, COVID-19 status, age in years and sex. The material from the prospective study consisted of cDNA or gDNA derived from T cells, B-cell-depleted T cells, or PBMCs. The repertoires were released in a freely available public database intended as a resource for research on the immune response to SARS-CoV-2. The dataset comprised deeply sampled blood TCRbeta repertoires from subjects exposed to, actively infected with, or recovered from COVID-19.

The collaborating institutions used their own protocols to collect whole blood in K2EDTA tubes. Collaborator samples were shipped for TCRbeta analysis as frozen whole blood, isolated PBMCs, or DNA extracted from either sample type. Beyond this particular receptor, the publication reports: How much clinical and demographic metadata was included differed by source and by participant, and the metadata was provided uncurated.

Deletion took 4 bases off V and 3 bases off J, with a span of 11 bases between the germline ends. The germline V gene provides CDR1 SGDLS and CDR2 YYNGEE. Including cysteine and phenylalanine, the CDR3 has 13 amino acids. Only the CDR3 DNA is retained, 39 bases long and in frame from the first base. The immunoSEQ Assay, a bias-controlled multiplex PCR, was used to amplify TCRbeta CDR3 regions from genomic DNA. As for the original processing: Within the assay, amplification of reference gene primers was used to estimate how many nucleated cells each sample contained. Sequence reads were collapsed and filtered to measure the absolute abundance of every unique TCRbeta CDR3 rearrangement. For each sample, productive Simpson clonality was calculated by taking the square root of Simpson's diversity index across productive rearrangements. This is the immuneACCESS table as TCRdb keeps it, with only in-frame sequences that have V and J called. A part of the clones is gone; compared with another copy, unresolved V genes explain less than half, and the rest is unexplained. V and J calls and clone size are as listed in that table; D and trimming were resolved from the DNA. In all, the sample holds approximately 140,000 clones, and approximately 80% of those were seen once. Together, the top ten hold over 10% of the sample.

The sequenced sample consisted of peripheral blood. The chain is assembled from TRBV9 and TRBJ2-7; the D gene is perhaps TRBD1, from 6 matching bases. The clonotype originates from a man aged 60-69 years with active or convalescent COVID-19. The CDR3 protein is CASSPGQIYEQYF. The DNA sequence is TGTGCCAGCAGCCCAGGACAGATCTACGAGCAGTACTTC.